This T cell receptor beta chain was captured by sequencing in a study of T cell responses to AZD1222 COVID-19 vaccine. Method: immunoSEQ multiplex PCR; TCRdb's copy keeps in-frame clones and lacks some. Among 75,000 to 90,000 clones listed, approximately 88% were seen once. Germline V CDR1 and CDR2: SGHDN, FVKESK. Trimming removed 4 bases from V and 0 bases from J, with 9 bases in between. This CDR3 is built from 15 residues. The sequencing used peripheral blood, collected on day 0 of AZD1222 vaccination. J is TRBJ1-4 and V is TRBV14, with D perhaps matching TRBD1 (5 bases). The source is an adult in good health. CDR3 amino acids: CASSPGPATNEKLFF. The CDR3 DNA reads TGTGCCAGCAGCCCGGGACCTGCAACTAATGAAAAACTGTTTTTT.